This note documents a single T cell receptor beta chain sequence. Its antigen is as yet unknown. PCR was performed using 60 Vbeta and 13 Jbeta primers. Assay used: immunoSEQ multiplex PCR; TCRdb lists only in-frame clones, some missing. The sample contains under 130,000 clones, around 61% of which appear only once. This specimen belongs to a study of cytomegalovirus exposure and HLA in healthy donors. Whole-study context: Among the roughly 400 donors who were genotyped, about 86% fell in the genetic ancestry cluster that is associated with self-reported Caucasian donors.

Whole-study findings and limits: Only CMV serostatus was available as immune exposure information. Earlier results showed most TCR beta V segments being productive about 87% or about 30% of the time. In a later analysis, HLA-associated beta chains showed higher expansion and lower generation probabilities than comparable chains.

The CDR3 runs to 15 residues. Per the germline V gene, CDR1 is MNHEY and CDR2 is SVGAGI. V trimming: 6 bases; J trimming: 8 bases; junction bases outside the gene matches: 8. This chain connects TRBV6-5 to TRBJ2-1; 12 nucleotides agree with TRBD1. Material: PBMCs. This clonotype was sampled from a woman aged 50 to 60 in good health and CMV-seronegative. The DNA of the CDR3 is TGTGCCAGCAGATTTCCGGGACAGGGGGCAGATGAGCAGTTCTTC. This sequence encodes CASRFPGQGADEQFF.